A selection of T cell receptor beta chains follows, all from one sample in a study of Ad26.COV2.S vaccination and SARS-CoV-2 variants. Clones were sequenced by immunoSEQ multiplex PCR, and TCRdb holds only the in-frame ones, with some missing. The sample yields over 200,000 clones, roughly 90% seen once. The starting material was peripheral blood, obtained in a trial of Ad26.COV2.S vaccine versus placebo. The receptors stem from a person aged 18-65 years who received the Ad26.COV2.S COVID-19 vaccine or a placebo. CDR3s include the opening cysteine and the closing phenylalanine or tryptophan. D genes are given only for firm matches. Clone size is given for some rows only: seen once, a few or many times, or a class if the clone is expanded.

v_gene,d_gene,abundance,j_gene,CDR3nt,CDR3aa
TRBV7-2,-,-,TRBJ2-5,TGTGCCAGCAGCTTAGTCGGGTGGGGGCGCAAGGATGGGACCCAGTACTTC,CASSLVGWGRKDGTQYF
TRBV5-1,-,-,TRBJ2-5,TGCGCCAGCAATCTCGGAGGTGGGCAAGAGACCCAGTACTTC,CASNLGGGQETQYF
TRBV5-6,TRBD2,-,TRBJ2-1,TGTGCCAGCAGCTCCGGGACTAGCTCCTACAATGAGCAGTTCTTC,CASSSGTSSYNEQFF
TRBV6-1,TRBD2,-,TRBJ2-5,TGTGCCAGCAGTGAAGCGGGGACTAGCTTCGAGACCCAGTACTTC,CASSEAGTSFETQYF
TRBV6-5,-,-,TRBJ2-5,TGTGCCAGCAGCCCGCGCGGCTTTATCGAGACCCAGTACTTC,CASSPRGFIETQYF
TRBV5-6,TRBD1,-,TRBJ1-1,TGTGCCAGCAGCTTGGTACAGGGGGCTAGAGCTGAAGCTTTCTTT,CASSLVQGARAEAFF
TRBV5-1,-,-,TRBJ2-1,TGCGCCAGCAGCTTAAGTGCTGAGCAGTTCTTC,CASSLSAEQFF
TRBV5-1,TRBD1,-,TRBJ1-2,TGCGCCAGCAGCCTCCCGACAGGGGGCTATGGCTACACCTTC,CASSLPTGGYGYTF
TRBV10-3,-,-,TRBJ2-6,TGTGCCATCAGTGATGGTGGCTCTGGGGCCAACGTCCTGACTTTC,CAISDGGSGANVLTF
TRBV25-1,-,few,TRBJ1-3,TGTGCCAGCACCCCCGGGAGAGGGGCAGGAAACACCATATATTTT,CASTPGRGAGNTIYF
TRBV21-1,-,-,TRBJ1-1,TGTGCCAGCAGCGCACCAGGGTTGGGGAACACTGAAGCTTTCTTT,CASSAPGLGNTEAFF
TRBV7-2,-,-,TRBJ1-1,TGTGCCAGCAGCCCGCCATTGGGACACCGAAACACTGAAGCTTTCTTT,CASSPPLGHRNTEAFF
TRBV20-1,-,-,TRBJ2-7,TGCAGTGCTAGTATGGAAGGCTACGAGCAGTACTTC,CSASMEGYEQYF
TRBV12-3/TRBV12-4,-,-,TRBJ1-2,TGTGCCAGCAGTTTTAGTTTACGTCAGGGCTACACCTTC,CASSFSLRQGYTF
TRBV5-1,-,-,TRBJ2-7,TGCGCCAGCAGCTTGGGCGGCGAGCAGTACTTC,CASSLGGEQYF
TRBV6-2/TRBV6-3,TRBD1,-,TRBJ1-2,TGTGCCAGCAGCCCCCGGGACAGATTCGATGGCTACACCTTC,CASSPRDRFDGYTF
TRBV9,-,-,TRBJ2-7,TGTGCCAGCAGCGCTCCCCAAGGGACCGACAGAGAGCAGTACTTC,CASSAPQGTDREQYF
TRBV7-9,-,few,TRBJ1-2,TGTGCCAGCAGCTTTTCGGAGGGGGGGTCTTTTGGCTACACCTTC,CASSFSEGGSFGYTF
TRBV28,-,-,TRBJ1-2,TGTGCCAGCAGTTTATGGAGGAACATTTCCCCCTATGGCTACACCTTC,CASSLWRNISPYGYTF
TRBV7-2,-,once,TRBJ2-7,TGTGCCAGCAGTCGTTCCTACGAGCAGTACTTC,CASSRSYEQYF
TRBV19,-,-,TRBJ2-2,TGTGCCAGTAGCCAACCCGGGGAGCTGTTTTTT,CASSQPGELFF
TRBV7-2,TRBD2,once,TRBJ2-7,TGTGCCAGCAGCTTAGCAGCGGGGGCCTACGAGCAGTACTTC,CASSLAAGAYEQYF
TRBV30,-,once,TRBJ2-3,TGTGCCTGGATACAAACAAGGGATACGCAGTATTTT,CAWIQTRDTQYF
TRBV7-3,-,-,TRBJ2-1,TGTGCCAGCAGCTTACTTTCCGAGGGTAATGAGCAGTTCTTC,CASSLLSEGNEQFF
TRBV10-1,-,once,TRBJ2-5,TGCGCCAGCAGTGAAGGGGGGGCCCATGAGACCCAGTACTTC,CASSEGGAHETQYF
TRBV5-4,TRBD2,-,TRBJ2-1,TGTGCCAGCAGCCTTTGGGGGGGAGGGTCTGGTGAGCAGTTCTTC,CASSLWGGGSGEQFF
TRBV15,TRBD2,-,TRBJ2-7,TGTGCCACCAGCGGGGCGGTGGGACTAGCGAGCTACGAGCAGTACTTC,CATSGAVGLASYEQYF
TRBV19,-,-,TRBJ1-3,TGTGCCAGTAGTTCCGGACGTGACTCTGGAAACACCATATATTTT,CASSSGRDSGNTIYF
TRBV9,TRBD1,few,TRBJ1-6,TGTGCCAGCAGCATGACAGGGGGAACCTATAATTCACCCCTCCACTTT,CASSMTGGTYNSPLHF
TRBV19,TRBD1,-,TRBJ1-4,TGTGCCAGTAGCCGGGACAGAATTGCAACTAATGAAAAACTGTTTTTT,CASSRDRIATNEKLFF
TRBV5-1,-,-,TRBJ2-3,TGCGCCAGCAGCTTAGAAGGGGCTGGGGATACGCAGTATTTT,CASSLEGAGDTQYF
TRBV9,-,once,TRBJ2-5,TGTGCCAGCAGCGTAGGAGTCGCGGAGACCCAGTACTTC,CASSVGVAETQYF
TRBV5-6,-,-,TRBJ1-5,TGTGCCAGCAGCTTGGCCGATGGGAGCAATCAGCCCCAGCATTTT,CASSLADGSNQPQHF
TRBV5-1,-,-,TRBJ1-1,TGCGCCAGCAGCTTGGCTACGGACGGCGGTGCCCCGCGAGAAGCTTTCTTT,CASSLATDGGAPREAFF
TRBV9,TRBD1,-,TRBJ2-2,TGTGCCAGCAGCGGGACAGGCGGGGAGCTGTTTTTT,CASSGTGGELFF